This T cell receptor beta chain was captured by sequencing in a study of blood T cell repertoires in COVID-19. The V gene lost 6 bases and the J gene lost 10 bases, with 15 bases spanning the gap. Germline CDR1 is KGHSH and CDR2 is LQKENI. This CDR3 has 12 amino acids. Profiling relied on immunoSEQ multiplex PCR, and the TCRdb table lists in-frame clones only, not all of them. Of around 300,000 clones in the sample, around 89% are singletons; the top ten hold 2.5% to 3.5%. Sequencing was performed on PBMCs or T cells enriched from blood (not recorded which). The V gene is TRBV18, the J gene TRBJ1-1; D is unresolved. This clonotype was obtained from a woman aged 50 to 65 who had recovered from COVID-19. The CDR3 loop reads CASSADSVSAFF. Written as DNA, the CDR3 is TGTGCCAGCTCCGCGGATTCGGTTTCAGCTTTCTTT.